This T cell receptor beta chain appears in the sequencing data of a study of blood T cell repertoires in COVID-19. About the study: Samples taken during acute and convalescent COVID-19 were collected in the United States, Italy and Spain. PBMCs, B-cell-depleted T cells, or T cells provided the cDNA or gDNA that made up the material.

The CDR3 is 16 amino acids. CDR1 MDHEN and CDR2 SYDVKM come from the germline V gene. Trimming cost V 6 bases and J 0 bases; bases outside gene matches: 6. In the original analysis: Amplification from reference gene primers served as the basis for estimated nucleated cell counts. Measured with immunoSEQ multiplex PCR; TCRdb has only the in-frame clones, and not every one. The V and J calls and clone size come from that table; D and trimming were worked out from the DNA. The sample has tens of thousands of clones; about four fifths are singletons. J is TRBJ2-2 and V is TRBV28, with 8 bases that match TRBD1. The TCR originated in a human donor in a cohort sampled during active COVID-19. Source material: peripheral blood. The CDR3 nucleotides are TGTGCCAGCAGCCCCACAGGGGGAGCGAACACCGGGGAGCTGTTTTTT. Translating it yields CASSPTGGANTGELFF.